The rows below give T cell receptor beta chains drawn from one sample of a study of cytotoxic CD8 clonotypes in ibrutinib-treated CLL. The assay was immunoSEQ multiplex PCR, and TCRdb's table has in-frame clones only and misses some. In the table there are 250,000 to 350,000 clones, 65% to 85% of which are singletons. This specimen consisted of PBMCs, obtained at disease progression, from a patient treated with ibrutinib. The receptors stem from a human donor with chronic lymphocytic leukemia. Both conserved end residues are part of each CDR3. D genes are given only for firm matches. For some rows the clone size is stated as once, few or many, or as a class when expanded; others skip it.

v_call	j_call	clone_size	d_call	cdr3_nt	cdr3_aa
TRBV5-6	TRBJ2-2	.	TRBD1	TGTGCCAGCAGCTTACCCACAGGGGGCAGCGGGGAGCTGTTTTTT	CASSLPTGGSGELFF
TRBV2	TRBJ1-2	.	TRBD1	TGTGCCAGCAGTGAGACAGGGGTCTACACCTTC	CASSETGVYTF
TRBV9	TRBJ2-3	once	.	TGTGCCAGCAGCGTTGGGTGGGCAGCAGATACGCAGTATTTT	CASSVGWAADTQYF
TRBV12-5	TRBJ2-3	.	TRBD2	TGTGCTAGCACCACCCTCGGGACTAGCGAATCAACTAGCACAGATACGCAGTATTTT	CASTTLGTSESTSTDTQYF
TRBV11-3	TRBJ2-1	.	.	TGTGCCAGCAGCTTAGTCCTCGGGGGGCCGGGGACTGAGCAGTTCTTC	CASSLVLGGPGTEQFF
TRBV6-6	TRBJ1-5	.	.	TGTGCCAGCAGATACGAAGACAGGCTCAATCAGCCCCAGCATTTT	CASRYEDRLNQPQHF
TRBV9	TRBJ2-2	.	TRBD1	TGTGCCAGCAGCGTAGGACAGGGGAGGCCCATCACCGGGGAGCTGTTTTTT	CASSVGQGRPITGELFF
TRBV15	TRBJ2-3	.	.	TGTGCCACCAGCAGAGATTATCCGGGAGCGGCAGATACGCAGTATTTT	CATSRDYPGAADTQYF
TRBV5-1	TRBJ1-2	few	.	TGCGCCAGCAGCTTGGCAGTATGGACAGTAAGTGGGACTCATGGCTACACCTTC	CASSLAVWTVSGTHGYTF
TRBV2	TRBJ2-1	.	.	TGTGCCAGCAGTGAAACAGTTTCCTACAATGAGCAGTTCTTC	CASSETVSYNEQFF
TRBV4-1	TRBJ1-5	few	.	.	CASSQEFLWTVSNQPQHF
TRBV11-2	TRBJ1-4	.	TRBD1	TGTGCCAGCAGCCTCCTTCATGGGGACAGAAATGAAAAACTGTTTTTT	CASSLLHGDRNEKLFF
TRBV11-2	TRBJ2-7	.	.	TGTGCCAGCAGCTTAGACAGCTCCTACGAGCAGTACTTC	CASSLDSSYEQYF
TRBV5-1	TRBJ1-4	.	.	TGCGCCAGCAGCTTGTGGGGTGCGGGGGGAAGGACAAATGAAAAACTGTTTTTT	CASSLWGAGGRTNEKLFF
TRBV5-4	TRBJ2-6	.	.	TGTGCCAGCAGCCCCCCAGGCAGCTCTGGGGCCAACGTCCTGACTTTC	CASSPPGSSGANVLTF
TRBV7-8	TRBJ2-5	.	TRBD2	TGTGCCAGCAGCTTAGGGGCCCTCCGGCGGGAGGAGACCCAGTACTTC	CASSLGALRREETQYF
TRBV7-2	TRBJ1-1	.	TRBD1	TGTGCCAGCAGCTTTGTCCTGGACAGGGGGAACACTGAAGCTTTCTTT	CASSFVLDRGNTEAFF
TRBV29-1	TRBJ2-5	.	TRBD2	TGCAGCGTTCTAGCGGGAGGGGGTGAGACCCAGTACTTC	CSVLAGGGETQYF
TRBV5-4	TRBJ2-3	.	TRBD2	TGTGCCAGCAGCTCGGGACTAGCGGGAGGGCCCGTCACAGATACGCAGTATTTT	CASSSGLAGGPVTDTQYF
TRBV5-6	TRBJ1-5	.	TRBD1	TGTGCCAGCAGCCGCGACAGGGGCGCAGTTTATAGCAATCAGCCCCAGCATTTT	CASSRDRGAVYSNQPQHF
TRBV11-2	TRBJ2-7	.	.	TGTGCCAGCAGCTTAGAGAGGTCGTTGGTTTCCGCTTCCTACGAGCAGTACTTC	CASSLERSLVSASYEQYF
TRBV6-5	TRBJ2-5	.	.	TGTGCCAGCAGTTACGAGGGGATCCAAGAGACCCAGTACTTC	CASSYEGIQETQYF
TRBV4-3	TRBJ2-7	.	.	TGCGCCAGCAGCCAAGATTGGAGGGCCCACGAGCAGTACTTC	CASSQDWRAHEQYF
TRBV6-6	TRBJ1-1	once	TRBD1	TGTGCCAGCAGTTACCGGGACAGGGGAACTGAAGCTTTCTTT	CASSYRDRGTEAFF
TRBV12-1	TRBJ2-5	.	.	TGTGCCAGCAGCTTTGAGCCGGGGGGCCCCGGGGAGACCCAGTACTTC	CASSFEPGGPGETQYF
TRBV6-5	TRBJ2-7	.	TRBD1	TGTGCCAGCAGTTGGGGGAACAGGGGAGCCTACGAGCAGTACTTC	CASSWGNRGAYEQYF
TRBV9	TRBJ1-1	.	.	TGTGCCAGCAGCGTTCTGGAGGCAGTGAACACTGAAGCTTTCTTT	CASSVLEAVNTEAFF
TRBV25-1	TRBJ1-1	.	.	TGTGCCAGCACACAAGGGCCTGAAGCTTTCTTT	CASTQGPEAFF
TRBV14	TRBJ2-1	.	TRBD1	TGTGCCAGCAGGGTATCAGGGGGCGGGGATGAGCAGTTCTTC	CASRVSGGGDEQFF
TRBV7-8	TRBJ2-7	.	.	TGTGCCAGCAGCTTAGAAAGGGGCCCTTCCTACGAGCAGTACTTC	CASSLERGPSYEQYF
TRBV4-1	TRBJ2-7	.	.	TGCGCCAGCAGCCAAGTAGACGGAAGCTACGAGCAGTACTTC	CASSQVDGSYEQYF
TRBV5-4	TRBJ2-1	.	.	TGTGCCAGCAGCCCACGGGGGGCGGTGGAGCAGTTCTTC	CASSPRGAVEQFF
TRBV9	TRBJ1-6	.	.	TGTGCCAGCAGCGTAAGGGCCAGCGACTTGTTCTATAATTCACCCCTCCACTTT	CASSVRASDLFYNSPLHF
TRBV7-8	TRBJ2-2	few	.	TGTGCCAGCAGCCCTACCGGGGAGCTGTTTTTT	CASSPTGELFF
TRBV6-1	TRBJ2-2	.	TRBD2	TGTGCCAGCAGTGATAGGGGACTAGCGGGAGCCGGGGAGCTGTTTTTT	CASSDRGLAGAGELFF
TRBV10-1	TRBJ1-1	.	.	TGCGCCAGCAGTATTTCACAGGGGAACACTGAAGCTTTCTTT	CASSISQGNTEAFF
TRBV28	TRBJ1-1	.	.	TGTGCCATCCTAGCTGGGAACACTGAAGCTTTCTTT	CAILAGNTEAFF
TRBV2	TRBJ1-2	once	.	TGTGCCAGCAGTGAACTCAAGGGAACCTATGGCTACACCTTC	CASSELKGTYGYTF
TRBV10-3	TRBJ2-7	.	.	TGTGCCATCAGTGAGCCACCTCACCGGGAGCAGTACTTC	CAISEPPHREQYF
TRBV5-1	TRBJ1-1	.	.	TGCGCCAGCAGCTTGGCCGAAAACCCCTCGAACACTGAAGCTTTCTTT	CASSLAENPSNTEAFF
TRBV9	TRBJ1-1	.	.	TGTGCCAGCAGCGTAGTCCCAGGACCAGACACTGAAGCTTTCTTT	CASSVVPGPDTEAFF
TRBV21-1	TRBJ2-7	.	.	TGTGCCAGCAGCCAACGGGAGGAAGGCGACGAGCAGTACTTC	CASSQREEGDEQYF
TRBV9	TRBJ1-2	.	TRBD1	TGTGCCAGCAGTCGAACAGGGGCCTATGGCTACACCTTC	CASSRTGAYGYTF
TRBV7-2	TRBJ1-2	.	.	TGTGCCAGCAGCTACGCTGGGGGTGGCTACACCTTC	CASSYAGGGYTF
TRBV29-1	TRBJ2-7	.	TRBD1	TGCAGCGCGAAGGGACAGGGAATCGCAGGCGAGCAGTACTTC	CSAKGQGIAGEQYF
TRBV7-8	TRBJ1-5	.	TRBD1	TGTGCCAGCAGCTCTGGGACAGGGGAGGGTCAGCCCCAGCATTTT	CASSSGTGEGQPQHF
TRBV18	TRBJ1-1	.	.	TGTGCCAGCTCACCAGGACAGAATAATGAAGCTTTCTTT	CASSPGQNNEAFF
TRBV4-3	TRBJ2-1	once	TRBD2	TGCGCCAGCAGCCAAGACTCGGGAACTGCGGGAGGCTACAATGAGCAGTTCTTC	CASSQDSGTAGGYNEQFF
TRBV15	TRBJ2-7	once	.	TGTGCCACCAGCAGAGATTTTGGGGACTACGAGCAGTACTTC	CATSRDFGDYEQYF
TRBV10-3	TRBJ1-5	.	.	TGTGCCATCAGCCCAGGGACCGGGCCCCAGCATTTT	CAISPGTGPQHF
TRBV28	TRBJ2-7	.	.	TGTGCCAGCAGTTTAGGGCTCGGCGGGCAGTACTTC	CASSLGLGGQYF